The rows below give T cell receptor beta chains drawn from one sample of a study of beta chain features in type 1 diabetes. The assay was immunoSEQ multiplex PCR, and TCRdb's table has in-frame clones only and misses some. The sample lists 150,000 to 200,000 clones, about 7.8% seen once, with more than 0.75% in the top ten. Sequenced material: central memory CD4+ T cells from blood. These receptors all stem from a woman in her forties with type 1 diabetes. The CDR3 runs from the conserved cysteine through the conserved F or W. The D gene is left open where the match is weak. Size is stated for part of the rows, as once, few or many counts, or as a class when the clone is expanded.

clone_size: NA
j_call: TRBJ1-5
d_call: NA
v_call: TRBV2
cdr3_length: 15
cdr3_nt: TGTGCCAGCAGTGCGAGGGACAACCCCAATCAGCCCCAGCATTTT
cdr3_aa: CASSARDNPNQPQHF

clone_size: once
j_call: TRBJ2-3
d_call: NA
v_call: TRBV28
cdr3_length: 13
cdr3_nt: TGTGCCAGCAATCCGGGGGGCACAGATACGCAGTATTTT
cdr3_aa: CASNPGGTDTQYF

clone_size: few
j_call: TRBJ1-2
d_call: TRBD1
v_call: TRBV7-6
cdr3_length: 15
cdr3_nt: TGTGCCAGCAGCTGGGACGAGAGGACAGGGAATGGCTACACCTTC
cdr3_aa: CASSWDERTGNGYTF

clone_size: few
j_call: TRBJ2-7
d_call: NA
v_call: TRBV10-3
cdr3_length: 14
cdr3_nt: TGTGCCATCAGTACTTCGACAGGACCCTACGAGCAGTACTTC
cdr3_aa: CAISTSTGPYEQYF

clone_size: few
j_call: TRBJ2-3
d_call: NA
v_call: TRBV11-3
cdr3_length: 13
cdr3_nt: TGTGCCAGCAGCTTGGGCCAAACAGATACGCAGTATTTT
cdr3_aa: CASSLGQTDTQYF

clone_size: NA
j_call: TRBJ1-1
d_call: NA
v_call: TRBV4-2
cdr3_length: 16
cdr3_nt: TGTGCCAGCAGCCAAGAATCAGGGCATATGGGCACTGAAGCTTTCTTT
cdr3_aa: CASSQESGHMGTEAFF

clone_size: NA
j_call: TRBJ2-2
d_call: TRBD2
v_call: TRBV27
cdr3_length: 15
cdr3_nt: TGTGCCAGCAGGTCAGCGGGAGCGGGGTCCGGGGAGCTGTTTTTT
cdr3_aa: CASRSAGAGSGELFF

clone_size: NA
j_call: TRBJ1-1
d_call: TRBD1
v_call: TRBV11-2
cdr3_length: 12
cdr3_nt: TGTGCCAGCACATCAGGGACAGCTAAAGCTTTCTTT
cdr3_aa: CASTSGTAKAFF

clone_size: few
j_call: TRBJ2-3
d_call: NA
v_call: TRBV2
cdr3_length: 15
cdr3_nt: TGTGCCAGCTCCTGGGAGACTGTCCCCACAGATACGCAGTATTTT
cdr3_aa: CASSWETVPTDTQYF

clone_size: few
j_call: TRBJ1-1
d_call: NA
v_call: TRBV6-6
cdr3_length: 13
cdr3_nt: TGTGCCAGCAGCCGTAAACTTAACACTGAAGCTTTCTTT
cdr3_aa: CASSRKLNTEAFF